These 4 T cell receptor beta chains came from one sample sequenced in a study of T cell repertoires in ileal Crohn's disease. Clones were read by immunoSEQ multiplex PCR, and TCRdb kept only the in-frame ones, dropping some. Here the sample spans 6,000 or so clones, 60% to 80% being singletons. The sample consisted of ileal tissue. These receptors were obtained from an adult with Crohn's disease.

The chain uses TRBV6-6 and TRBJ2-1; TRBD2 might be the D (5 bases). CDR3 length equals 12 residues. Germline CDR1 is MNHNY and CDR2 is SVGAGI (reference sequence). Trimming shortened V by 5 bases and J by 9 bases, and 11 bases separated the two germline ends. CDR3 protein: CASSRTGIEQFF. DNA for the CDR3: TGTGCCAGCAGTCGGACTGGCATTGAGCAGTTCTTC.

Here the CDR3 DNA reads TGCGCCAGCAGCCAGCACACGGGAAACTACAATGAGCAGTTCTTC. Amino acid sequence: CASSQHTGNYNEQFF. The V gene is TRBV5-1, the J gene TRBJ2-1, with D possibly matching TRBD2 (5 bases). Germline V gene lookup returns CDR1 SGHRS and CDR2 YFSETQ. This CDR3 comprises 15 residues. Trimming stripped 4 bases from V and 3 bases from J, with 14 bases between.

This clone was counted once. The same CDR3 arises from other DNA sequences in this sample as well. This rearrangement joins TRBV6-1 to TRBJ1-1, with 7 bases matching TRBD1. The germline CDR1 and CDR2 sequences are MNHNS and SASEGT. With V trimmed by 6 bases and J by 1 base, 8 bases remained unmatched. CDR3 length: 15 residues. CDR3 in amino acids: CASRAGQRKNTEAFF. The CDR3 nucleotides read TGTGCCAGCAGGGCGGGACAGCGTAAGAACACTGAAGCTTTCTTT.

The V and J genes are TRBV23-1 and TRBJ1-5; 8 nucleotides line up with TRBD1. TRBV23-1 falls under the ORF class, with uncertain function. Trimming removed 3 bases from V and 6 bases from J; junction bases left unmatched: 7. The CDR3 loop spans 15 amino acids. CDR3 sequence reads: CASSHFGQGGQPQHF. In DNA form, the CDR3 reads TGCGCCAGCAGTCACTTTGGACAGGGAGGTCAGCCCCAGCATTTT.